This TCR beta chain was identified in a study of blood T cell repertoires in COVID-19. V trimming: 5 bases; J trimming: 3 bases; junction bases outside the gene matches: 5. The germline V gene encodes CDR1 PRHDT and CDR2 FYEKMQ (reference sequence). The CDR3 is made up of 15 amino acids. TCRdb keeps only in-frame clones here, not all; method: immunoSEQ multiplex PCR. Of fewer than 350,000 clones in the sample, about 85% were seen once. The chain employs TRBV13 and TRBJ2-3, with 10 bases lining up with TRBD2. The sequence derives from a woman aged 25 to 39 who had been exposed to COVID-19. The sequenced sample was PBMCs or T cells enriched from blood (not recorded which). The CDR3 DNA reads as TGTGCCAGCAGCGCTCTAGCGGGAGTAACAGATACGCAGTATTTT. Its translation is CASSALAGVTDTQYF.